The source of this T cell receptor beta chain is a study of blood T cell repertoires in COVID-19. Libraries were prepared by immunoSEQ multiplex PCR; TCRdb keeps only in-frame clonotypes and omits some of them. The table records about 200,000 clones, 94% of them present only once. CDR3 length: 15 amino acids. Germline trimming cut 4 bases from V and 4 bases from J; bases unmatched to any gene: 10. Germline CDR1 and CDR2: SGDLS and YYNGEE. The chain is built from TRBV9 and TRBJ1-2; 7 nucleotides align to TRBD1. Sequencing was done on a sample of peripheral blood. The sequence was obtained from a man younger than 40 with COVID-19, enrolled during active disease. In DNA form, the CDR3 reads TGTGCCAGCAGCCCGAGACAGGGATCCCTCTATGGCTACACCTTC. Its translation: CASSPRQGSLYGYTF.